Presented here are 8 T cell receptor beta chains from one specimen sequenced in a study of T cell changes during pregnancy in multiple sclerosis. Measured with immunoSEQ multiplex PCR; TCRdb has only the in-frame clones, and not every one. The data contain tens of thousands of clones, more than 75% of them singletons. This specimen was peripheral blood, taken in the second trimester of pregnancy. These receptors were obtained from a female donor in good health, enrolled as a control in a pregnancy study.

The chain links TRBV2 to TRBJ2-2; 7 bases fit TRBD1. V lost 3 bases and J lost 4; bases outside the gene matches: 8. The germline gives CDR1 SNHLY, CDR2 FYNNEI. This CDR3 has 16 residues. The CDR3 DNA is TGTGCCAGCAGTGACGGCGATGGACAGGCCACCGGGGAGCTGTTTTTT. It specifies CASSDGDGQATGELFF.

The CDR3 spells CASSKAPGAGDTGELFF. The CDR3 DNA reads as TGTGCCAGTAGTAAGGCCCCAGGAGCGGGAGACACCGGGGAGCTGTTTTTT. The chain employs TRBV19 and TRBJ2-2; 8 positions agree with TRBD2. V gave up 4 bases and J gave up 3 bases; unmatched junction bases: 10. Germline lookup yields CDR1 LNHDA and CDR2 SQIVND (reference sequence). This CDR3 spans 17 amino acids.

This chain uses TRBV9 with TRBJ1-2; D possibly corresponds to TRBD1 (6 bases). This CDR3 is 14 amino acids long. V was cut by 2 bases and J by 2 bases, with 10 bases left in between. Germline values: CDR1 SGDLS, CDR2 YYNGEE. In DNA form, the CDR3 reads TGTGCCAGCAGCGTGGGAGGGGGGAACTATGGCTACACCTTC. Its translation: CASSVGGGNYGYTF.

This chain links TRBV9 with TRBJ2-3, with 7 bases identical to TRBD2. The length of the CDR3 is 15 residues. After removal of 3 bases from V and 0 bases from J, the junction contained 4 bases not matched to a gene. Germline values: CDR1 SGDLS, CDR2 YYNGEE. The CDR3 DNA is TGTGCCAGCAGCGGTAGCGGGTTAAGCACAGATACGCAGTATTTT. It encodes CASSGSGLSTDTQYF.

The V call is TRBV28, the J call TRBJ2-2; 8 positions match TRBD2. The CDR3 is made up of 17 amino acids. Germline-derived CDR1 and CDR2 are MDHEN and SYDVKM. The V segment lost 2 bases and the J segment 1 base; nucleotides outside the gene matches: 6. CDR3: CASSLGSAGVNTGELFF. In DNA form, the CDR3 reads TGTGCCAGCAGTTTAGGTTCAGCGGGAGTGAACACCGGGGAGCTGTTTTTT.

The chain uses TRBV12-5 and TRBJ2-2, with 11 positions matching TRBD2. J was trimmed by 4 bases and V by 7 bases; bases with no gene match: 5. This CDR3 region has 15 residues. Germline loops: CDR1 LGHNT, CDR2 FRNRAP. The CDR3 DNA reads as TGTGCTAGTGTCGGGACTAGCGGCCGCACCGGGGAGCTGTTTTTT. It yields the protein CASVGTSGRTGELFF.

Of note for this clone: This sample also contains other DNA sequences that code for the same CDR3. The gene calls are TRBV2 and TRBJ2-7, with D perhaps matching TRBD1 (5 bases). Germline-derived CDR1 and CDR2 are SNHLY and FYNNEI. The CDR3 length is 12 residues. V gave up 6 bases and J gave up 3 bases, with 9 bases separating them. The DNA for the CDR3 is TGTGCCAGCAGGGCCGACAGCTACGAGCAGTACTTC. Translation gives CASRADSYEQYF.

This chain connects TRBV20-1 to TRBJ2-1; no firm D call. CDR1 is DFQATT and CDR2 is SNEGSKA in the germline V gene (reference sequence). The ends were cut back, 3 bases at V and 15 bases at J, with 12 bases in the middle. CDR3 length: 10 amino acids. The CDR3 sequence: CSASQQVPFF. The CDR3 DNA follows: TGCAGTGCTAGTCAGCAGGTTCCGTTCTTC.